This T cell receptor beta chain was identified during a study of cytomegalovirus exposure and HLA in healthy donors. Germline V gene sequence: CDR1 MRHNA, CDR2 SNTAGT. Trimming took off 6 bases at V and 6 bases at J, with 17 bases between the two ends. The CDR3 runs to 15 residues. This clone occurred a few times. The PCR made use of 60 Vbeta and 13 Jbeta primers. Assay used: immunoSEQ multiplex PCR; TCRdb lists only in-frame clones, some missing. The sample contains about 150,000 clones, roughly 80% of which appear only once. Sequenced material: PBMCs. This TCR derives from a woman in her 30s in good health and CMV-seronegative. The chain recombines TRBV6-4 with TRBJ2-2; weak D call: TRBD2 (6 bases). This CDR3 reads CASSPSPGSSGELFF. The CDR3 bases are TGTGCCAGCAGCCCTTCCCCCGGGAGTTCCGGGGAGCTGTTTTTT.